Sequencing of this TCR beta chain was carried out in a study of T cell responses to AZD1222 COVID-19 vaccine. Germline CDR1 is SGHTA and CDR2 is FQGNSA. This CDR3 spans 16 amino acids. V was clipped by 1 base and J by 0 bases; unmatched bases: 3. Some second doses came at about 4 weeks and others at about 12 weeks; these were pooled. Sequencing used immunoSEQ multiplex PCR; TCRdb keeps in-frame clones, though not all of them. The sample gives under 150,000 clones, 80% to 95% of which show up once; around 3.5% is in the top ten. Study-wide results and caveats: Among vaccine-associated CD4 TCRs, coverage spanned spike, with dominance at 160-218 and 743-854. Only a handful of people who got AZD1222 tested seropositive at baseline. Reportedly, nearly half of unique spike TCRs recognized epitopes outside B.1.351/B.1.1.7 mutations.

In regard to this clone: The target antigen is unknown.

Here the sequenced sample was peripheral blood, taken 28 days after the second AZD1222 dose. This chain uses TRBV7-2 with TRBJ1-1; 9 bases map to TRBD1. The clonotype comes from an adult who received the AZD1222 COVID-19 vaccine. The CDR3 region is CASSLVQGAMNTEAFF. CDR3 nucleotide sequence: TGTGCCAGCAGCTTAGTACAGGGGGCAATGAACACTGAAGCTTTCTTT. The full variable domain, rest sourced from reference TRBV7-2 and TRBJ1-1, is GAGVSQSPSNKVTEKGKDVELRCDPISGHTALYWYRQSLGQGLEFLIYFQGNSAPDKSGLPSDRFSAERTGGSVSTLTIQRTQQEDSAVYLCASSLVQGAMNTEAFFGQGTRLTVV.